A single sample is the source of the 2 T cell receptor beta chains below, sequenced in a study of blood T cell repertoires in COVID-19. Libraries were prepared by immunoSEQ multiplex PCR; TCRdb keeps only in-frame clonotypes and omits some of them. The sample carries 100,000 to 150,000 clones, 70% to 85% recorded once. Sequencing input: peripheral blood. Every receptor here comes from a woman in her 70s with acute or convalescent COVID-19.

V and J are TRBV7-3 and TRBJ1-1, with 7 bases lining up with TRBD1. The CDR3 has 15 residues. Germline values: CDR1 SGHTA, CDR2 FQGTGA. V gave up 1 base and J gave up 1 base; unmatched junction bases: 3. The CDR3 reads CASSLKGQPNTEAFF. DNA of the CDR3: TGTGCCAGCAGCTTAAAGGGACAGCCGAACACTGAAGCTTTCTTT.

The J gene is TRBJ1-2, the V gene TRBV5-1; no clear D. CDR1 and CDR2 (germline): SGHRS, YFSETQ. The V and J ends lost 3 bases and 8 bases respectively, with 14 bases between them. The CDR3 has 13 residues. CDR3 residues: CASSSRAGNGYTF. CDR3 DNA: TGCGCCAGCAGCTCGAGGGCAGGAAACGGCTACACCTTC.